The T cell receptor beta chain described here comes from a study of beta chain features in type 1 diabetes. Findings and caveats of the study: Insertion counts at VDJ junctions were lower in type 1 diabetes patients, who also showed more deletions there.

This clone has ten or more counts. Its target is not known. The isolated RNA, all of it, was reverse transcribed, so expressed TCRB transcripts were what got sequenced. Clones were sequenced by immunoSEQ multiplex PCR, and TCRdb holds only the in-frame ones, with some missing. The sample has about 220,000 clones, 11% seen once. The sequenced sample was central memory CD4+ T cells from blood. The sequence was obtained from a man between 18 and 35 years old in good health.

The CDR3 DNA reads TGTGCCAGCAGAGCGACTAGCGCGAGCACAGATACGCAGTATTTT. As protein: CASRATSASTDTQYF. V usage is TRBV7-2 and J usage is TRBJ2-3, with 8 bases fitting TRBD2. J gave up 0 bases and V 6 bases, and 5 bases lay outside the gene matches. In germline, CDR1 is SGHTA, CDR2 FQGNSA. This CDR3 has 15 residues.